The 30 T cell receptor beta chains below all came from one sample that was sequenced in a study of cytomegalovirus exposure and HLA in healthy donors. The study ran its PCR with 60 Vbeta and 13 Jbeta primers. Clones were sequenced by immunoSEQ multiplex PCR, and TCRdb holds only the in-frame ones, with some missing. The top ten clones hold 1.5% to 2% of a sample with approximately 150,000 clones, 77% of them seen once. The material sequenced was PBMCs. These receptors originate from a woman aged 25 to 45 in good health and CMV-seronegative.

For this clone: The junction departs from germline at one end; a sequencing error may be responsible. The chain is built from TRBV7-9 and TRBJ2-7, with D possibly being TRBD2 (6 bases). CDR1 and CDR2 from the germline V gene are SEHNR and FQNEAQ (reference sequence). The CDR3 extends over 12 amino acids. For the CDR3, the DNA is TGTTCCAGTCAGGATATGGGAGGCAAGCAGTACTTC. Its translation: CSSQDMGGKQYF.

This chain joins TRBV11-2 and TRBJ2-3; D ambiguous. Trimming stripped 6 bases from V and 3 bases from J, with 10 bases between. This CDR3 contains 13 residues. The germline V gene has CDR1 SGHAT and CDR2 FQNNGV. The CDR3 DNA reads as TGTGCCAGCAGTCGCCCCGGGACAGATACGCAGTATTTT. As protein: CASSRPGTDTQYF.

The chain is built from TRBV29-1 and TRBJ1-1, with 7 nucleotides matching TRBD1. Trimming took 5 bases from V and 3 from J; bases not matched to a gene: 9. The germline V gene has CDR1 SQVTM and CDR2 ANQGSEA. CDR3 length: 14 residues. CDR3 residues: CSVSRQGSDTEAFF. DNA for the CDR3: TGCAGCGTTAGCAGACAGGGCAGTGACACTGAAGCTTTCTTT.

This chain uses TRBV7-6 with TRBJ1-1, with D maybe TRBD1 (5 bases). The length of the CDR3 is 14 residues. Germline CDR1 and CDR2: SGHVS and FNYEAQ. Deletions cut 4 bases from V and 1 base from J, with 10 bases between. DNA for the CDR3: TGTGCCAGCAGCTCACCCCAGGGGAACACTGAAGCTTTCTTT. This sequence encodes CASSSPQGNTEAFF.

Only one count was recorded for this clone. This chain uses TRBV7-9 with TRBJ2-3, with 10 positions matching TRBD2. Unmatched junction bases numbered 13, after V lost 6 bases and J lost 1 base. Per the germline V gene, CDR1 is SEHNR and CDR2 is FQNEAQ (reference sequence). The CDR3 has 18 residues. In DNA, the CDR3 is TGTGCCAGCAGGCATCTAGCGGGAGAAGGTAGGGGCACAGATACGCAGTATTTT. This gives the protein CASRHLAGEGRGTDTQYF.

The count of this clone is one. This chain connects TRBV29-1 to TRBJ2-7, with D perhaps TRBD1 (7 bases). The CDR3 is 15 amino acids. CDR1 and CDR2 from the germline V gene are SQVTM and ANQGSEA. V lost 1 base and J 2 bases, leaving 15 bases between the germline ends. CDR3 nucleotide sequence: TGCAGCGTTGAAGGGGGCGGGACAGTACCCTACGAGCAGTACTTC. This codes for CSVEGGGTVPYEQYF.

CDR3 sequence reads: CASSKGQGDQPQHF. The CDR3 bases are TGCGCCAGCAGCAAGGGACAGGGGGATCAGCCCCAGCATTTT. The chain uses TRBV5-1 and TRBJ1-5, with 11 bases lining up with TRBD1. This CDR3 comprises 14 residues. The V gene end was trimmed by 4 bases and the J gene end by 5 bases; junction bases not matched to a gene: 2. Germline V gives CDR1 SGHRS, CDR2 YFSETQ.

J is TRBJ2-5 and V is TRBV6-6, with D perhaps TRBD2 (6 bases). Germline loops: CDR1 MNHNY, CDR2 SVGAGI (reference sequence). Trimming took 6 bases from V and 2 from J, leaving 10 bases between them. The CDR3 loop spans 13 amino acids. The CDR3 sequence is CASRPGLQETQYF. CDR3 in DNA: TGTGCCAGCAGACCGGGACTGCAAGAGACCCAGTACTTC.

This chain joins TRBV6-5 and TRBJ1-2; the match to TRBD1 covers 12 bases. The CDR3 is 16 residues long. From germline, CDR1 is MNHEY and CDR2 SVGAGI. J gave up 2 bases and V 2 bases, and 3 bases lay outside the gene matches. CDR3 in DNA: TGTGCCAGCAGTTACCTGGGACAGGGGGCAAACTATGGCTACACCTTC. Its protein is CASSYLGQGANYGYTF.

The chain joins TRBV9 to TRBJ2-3, with D possibly TRBD1 on 6 matching bases. The germline V and J ends were trimmed by 0 bases and 0 bases, with 11 bases remaining between them. Germline-derived CDR1 and CDR2 are SGDLS and YYNGEE. CDR3 length equals 16 residues. This CDR3 is CASSVDGGGSTDTQYF. Here the CDR3 DNA reads TGTGCCAGCAGCGTAGATGGGGGCGGGAGCACAGATACGCAGTATTTT.

A remark on this clone: This CDR3 is also generated by other DNA sequences in the sample. The rearrangement links TRBV5-1 to TRBJ2-3; D may be TRBD2 (6 bases). Germline lookup yields CDR1 SGHRS and CDR2 YFSETQ. V lost 0 bases and J 2 bases, leaving 7 bases between the germline ends. This CDR3 contains 14 residues. The CDR3 spells CASSLGDSTDTQYF. CDR3 coding DNA: TGCGCCAGCAGCTTGGGGGACTCCACAGATACGCAGTATTTT.

The chain combines TRBV6-5 with TRBJ2-3, with 10 bases matching TRBD1. V lost 0 bases to trimming and J lost 5 bases; unmatched junction nucleotides: 5. Germline V gene sequence: CDR1 MNHEY, CDR2 SVGAGI. This CDR3 is 16 amino acids long. The CDR3 sequence is CASSYSGQGGGDTQYF. The CDR3, as DNA: TGTGCCAGCAGTTACTCAGGACAGGGGGGAGGAGATACGCAGTATTTT.

The rearrangement uses TRBV18 and TRBJ1-1; D might be TRBD1 (6 bases). The V gene's germline CDR1 is KGHSH and CDR2 LQKENI. The V end lost 2 bases, the J end lost 4 bases, and 14 bases lay between the germline ends. The CDR3 length is 15 residues. Written as DNA, the CDR3 is TGTGCCAGCTCACCAACTCGGGCAGGGGCCACTGAAGCTTTCTTT. Translated, it gives CASSPTRAGATEAFF.

The chain carries TRBV7-2 and TRBJ1-6; D gene uncertain. Trimming took 7 bases from V and 10 from J, leaving 14 bases between them. CDR3 length: 13 amino acids. The germline gives CDR1 SGHTA, CDR2 FQGNSA. The chain's CDR3 is CASTPEAESPLHF. The CDR3, as DNA: TGTGCCAGCACCCCTGAAGCCGAGTCACCCCTCCACTTT.

V is TRBV7-8 and J is TRBJ2-5; 8 bases line up with TRBD1. The germline CDR1 and CDR2 sequences are SGHVS and FQNEAQ. J gave up 2 bases and V 5 bases, and 10 bases lay outside the gene matches. There are 16 residues in the CDR3. CDR3: CASSPDRGGKQETQYF. The CDR3 DNA reads TGTGCCAGCAGCCCCGACAGGGGCGGGAAGCAAGAGACCCAGTACTTC.

This clone has only one observation. The chain couples TRBV5-1 to TRBJ2-7; 9 bases match TRBD1. CDR1 is SGHRS, CDR2 YFSETQ, per germline. The trim removed 4 bases at V and 11 bases at J, leaving 10 bases unmatched. CDR3 size: 13 residues. The CDR3 sequence: CASSPGQGSVKYF. The CDR3 coding sequence is TGCGCCAGCAGCCCGGGACAGGGCTCGGTGAAGTACTTC.

This clone has only a few counts. The V gene is TRBV9, the J gene TRBJ1-2; 7 bases line up with TRBD1. Germline V lookup: CDR1 SGDLS, CDR2 YYNGEE. The CDR3 is made up of 15 amino acids. After removal of 0 bases from V and 6 bases from J, the junction contained 8 bases not matched to a gene. CDR3 sequence (DNA): TGTGCCAGCAGCGTAGACACAGGGGCCGAAAATGGCTACACCTTC. Its translation is CASSVDTGAENGYTF.

The V call is TRBV9, the J call TRBJ1-2; TRBD1 might be the D (6 bases). Germline CDR1 and CDR2: SGDLS and YYNGEE. V was cut by 3 bases and J by 6 bases, with 12 bases left in between. CDR3 length: 13 residues. The CDR3 DNA sequence: TGTGCCAGCAGCGGGCCGTACAGGGATGGCTACACCTTC. It is translated as CASSGPYRDGYTF.

This clone was found once. The chain recombines TRBV10-3 with TRBJ2-3, with 9 bases matching TRBD1. CDR3 length: 17 amino acids. Per germline, CDR1 ENHRY and CDR2 SYGVKD. V shed 0 bases and J 3 bases; nucleotides not matched to a gene: 7. CDR3 nucleotides: TGTGCCATCAGTGAGTCCTCCGGGACAGGGAGTACAGATACGCAGTATTTT. Protein sequence: CAISESSGTGSTDTQYF.

This chain joins TRBV5-4 and TRBJ1-1, with D maybe TRBD1 (5 bases). The CDR3 extends over 16 amino acids. The ends were cut back, 1 base at V and 1 base at J, with 14 bases in the middle. CDR1 SGHNT and CDR2 YYREEE come from the germline V gene (reference sequence). The CDR3 DNA reads as TGTGCCAGCAGCTTGTCGGGGGGTCGAGGGAACACTGAAGCTTTCTTT. It encodes CASSLSGGRGNTEAFF.

This clone showed up just a few times. The chain recombines TRBV6-1 with TRBJ1-3, with TRBD1 identical over 10 bases. This CDR3 is built from 14 residues. The V gene's germline CDR1 is MNHNS and CDR2 SASEGT. The junction had 4 bases not matched to a gene; V was cut back by 6 bases and J by 5 bases. The CDR3: CASRTGGVRNTIYF. The CDR3, as DNA: TGTGCCAGCAGGACAGGGGGCGTCAGAAACACCATATATTTT.

V usage is TRBV19 and J usage is TRBJ1-1, with a possible D match to TRBD1 (5 bases). V gave up 7 bases and J gave up 1 base, with 10 bases separating them. The germline gives CDR1 LNHDA, CDR2 SQIVND (reference sequence). The CDR3 runs to 13 residues. The CDR3 is CASNPTANTEAFF. CDR3 nucleotides: TGTGCCAGTAATCCGACAGCGAACACTGAAGCTTTCTTT.

This sequence joins TRBV19 and TRBJ2-7; 9 bases are shared with TRBD2. This CDR3 contains 16 residues. V shed 2 bases and J 6 bases; nucleotides not matched to a gene: 11. Germline V gene lookup returns CDR1 LNHDA and CDR2 SQIVND (reference sequence). CDR3 in amino acids: CASSITSRREGGEQYF. The CDR3 bases are TGTGCCAGTAGTATAACGTCCCGGCGGGAGGGTGGCGAGCAGTACTTC.

The chain employs TRBV6-1 and TRBJ1-5; D gene ambiguous. Per the germline V gene, CDR1 is MNHNS and CDR2 is SASEGT. The CDR3 consists of 14 residues. V dropped 3 bases and J dropped 10 bases, with 16 bases sitting between them. The CDR3 loop is CASSEAASISPQHF. The CDR3 DNA is TGTGCCAGCAGTGAGGCGGCCTCTATCAGTCCCCAGCATTTT.

This chain joins TRBV6-1 and TRBJ2-2; TRBD1 is a possible D gene (5 bases). This CDR3 contains 14 residues. Germline V gene sequence: CDR1 MNHNS, CDR2 SASEGT. The V end was cut by 6 bases, the J end by 9 bases, with 17 bases between. CDR3 in amino acids: CASRASGAHRELFF. The CDR3 DNA sequence: TGTGCCAGCAGGGCCTCTGGGGCTCATAGGGAGCTGTTTTTT.

This clone was found a few times. The chain is built from TRBV19 and TRBJ1-5; D is possibly TRBD1 (5 bases). CDR3 length equals 14 residues. Looked up from germline, CDR1 is LNHDA and CDR2 is SQIVND (reference sequence). The V end lost 4 bases, the J end lost 3 bases, and 10 bases lay between the germline ends. The CDR3 here is CASSSRQTNQPQHF. The DNA for the CDR3 is TGTGCCAGTAGTAGCAGACAGACCAATCAGCCCCAGCATTTT.

CDR3 in DNA: TGTGCCAGCAGCGCCTCCTACATAGCGGGGCGAACAGATACGCAGTATTTT. Encoded protein: CASSASYIAGRTDTQYF. This chain joins TRBV9 and TRBJ2-3; 8 nucleotides match TRBD2. Germline CDR1 and CDR2: SGDLS and YYNGEE. The CDR3 has 17 amino acids. J gave up 3 bases and V 3 bases, and 12 bases lay outside the gene matches.

The gene calls are TRBV5-6 and TRBJ2-5; 13 nucleotides line up with TRBD2. CDR3 length equals 16 residues. Trimming removed 4 bases from V and 1 base from J; junction bases left unmatched: 4. Germline values: CDR1 SGHDT, CDR2 YYEEEE. The CDR3 bases are TGTGCCAGCAGCATTCGACTAGCGGGGGGCCAAGAGACCCAGTACTTC. It yields the protein CASSIRLAGGQETQYF.

The V and J genes are TRBV7-3 and TRBJ1-1, with D possibly TRBD1 on 5 matching bases. Germline CDR1 reads SGHTA; CDR2 reads FQGTGA. The germline V and J ends were trimmed by 2 bases and 5 bases, with 12 bases remaining between them. The CDR3 has 14 amino acids. The CDR3 sequence is CASSLGGGGTEAFF. CDR3 coding DNA: TGTGCCAGCAGCTTAGGAGGTGGGGGGACTGAAGCTTTCTTT. The full variable domain, its missing parts supplied by reference TRBV7-3 and TRBJ1-1, is GAGVSQTPSNKVTEKGKYVELRCDPISGHTALYWYRQSLGQGPEFLIYFQGTGAADDSGLPNDRFFAVRPEGSVSTLKIQRTERGDSAVYLCASSLGGGGTEAFFGQGTRLTVV.

In regard to this clone: The same CDR3 can be traced to other DNA sequences in this sample. V usage is TRBV19 and J usage is TRBJ1-1; D is unresolved. V dropped 1 base and J dropped 1 base, with 7 bases sitting between them. This CDR3 spans 14 amino acids. CDR1 LNHDA and CDR2 SQIVND come from the germline V gene (reference sequence). The CDR3: CASSIATGNTEAFF. CDR3 sequence (DNA): TGTGCCAGTAGTATAGCTACCGGGAACACTGAAGCTTTCTTT.